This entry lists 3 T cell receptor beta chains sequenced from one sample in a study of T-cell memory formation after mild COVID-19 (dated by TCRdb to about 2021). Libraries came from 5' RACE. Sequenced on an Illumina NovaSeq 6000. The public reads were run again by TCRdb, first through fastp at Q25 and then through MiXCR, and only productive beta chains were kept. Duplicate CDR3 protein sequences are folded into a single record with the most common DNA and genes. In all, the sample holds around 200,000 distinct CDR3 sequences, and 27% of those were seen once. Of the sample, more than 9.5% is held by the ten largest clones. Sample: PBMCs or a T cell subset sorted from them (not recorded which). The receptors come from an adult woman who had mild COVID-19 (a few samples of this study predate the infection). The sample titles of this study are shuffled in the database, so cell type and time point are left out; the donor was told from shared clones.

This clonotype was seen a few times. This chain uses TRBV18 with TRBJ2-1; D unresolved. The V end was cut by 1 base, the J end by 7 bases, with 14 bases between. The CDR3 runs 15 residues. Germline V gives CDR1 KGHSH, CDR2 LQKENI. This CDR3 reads CASSPLGNPENEQFF. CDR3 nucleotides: TGTGCCAGCTCACCACTTGGGAACCCAGAAAATGAGCAGTTCTTC.

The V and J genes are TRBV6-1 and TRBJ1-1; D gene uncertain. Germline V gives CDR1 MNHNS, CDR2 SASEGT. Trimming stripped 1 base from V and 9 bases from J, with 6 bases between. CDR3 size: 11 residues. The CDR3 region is CASSEGVKAFF. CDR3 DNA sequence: TGTGCCAGCAGTGAAGGGGTGAAAGCTTTCTTT.

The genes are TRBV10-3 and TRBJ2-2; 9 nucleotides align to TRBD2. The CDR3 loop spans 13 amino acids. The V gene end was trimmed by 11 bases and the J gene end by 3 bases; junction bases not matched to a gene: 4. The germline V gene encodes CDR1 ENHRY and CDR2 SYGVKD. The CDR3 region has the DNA TGTGCCTCGGGACTAGCAGACACCGGGGAGCTGTTTTTT. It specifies CASGLADTGELFF.